This paragraph reports one T cell receptor (beta chain). The antigen remains undetermined. These data come from a study of cytomegalovirus exposure and HLA in healthy donors. The germline gives CDR1 MGHRA, CDR2 YSYEKL. The CDR3 length is 17 residues. V lost 6 bases to trimming and J lost 5 bases, with 23 bases between them. Study-wide points: A later analysis by the authors found several of the most significant clusters apparently linked to common viral pathogens. The investigators catalogued 180 or so TCR beta chains as cytomegalovirus-associated. Of the V segments, some could not be distinguished, including TRBV6-2 and TRBV6-3, and were excluded. Accurate prediction of HLA-A and HLA-B alleles (for most subjects) was reportedly achieved from TCR beta sequences.

With 60 Vbeta and 13 Jbeta primers, the PCR was carried out. This table comes from immunoSEQ multiplex PCR, and its TCRdb copy is limited to in-frame clones, with some not included. The sample shows 150,000 to 200,000 clones, approximately 80% of them seen only once. This receptor was obtained from a male donor in good health and CMV-seropositive. This chain joins TRBV4-1 and TRBJ2-1; a weak D match, TRBD2 (6 bases). The material sequenced was PBMCs. In nucleotides, the CDR3 is TGCGCCAGCAGGCCTCTTCCGGGAAGCGGGCCCCACAATGAGCAGTTCTTC. Protein: CASRPLPGSGPHNEQFF.